The 8 T cell receptor beta chains listed next were all sequenced from one sample in a study of shared clonotypes between healthy human individuals. Profiling relied on immunoSEQ multiplex PCR, and the TCRdb table lists in-frame clones only, not all of them. The sample records more than 2 million clones, 85% to 95% being singletons. Sequences were obtained from naive CD4+ T cells sorted from blood. Noted subset: CD45RA+ positively selected. The receptors stem from a man between 18 and 29 years old in good health.

The chain is built from TRBV9 and TRBJ2-7; 11 positions agree with TRBD2. The CDR3 is 14 residues long. CDR1 is SGDLS and CDR2 is YYNGEE in the germline V gene. Trimming at V came to 3 bases and at J to 5 bases, leaving 4 bases not matched to a gene. DNA for the CDR3: TGTGCCAGCAGCGCGGGGACTAGCGGCAACGAGCAGTACTTC. Protein: CASSAGTSGNEQYF.

This clone was counted a single time. The rearrangement joins TRBV7-2 to TRBJ1-5; 8 bases fit TRBD1. Trimming at V came to 5 bases and at J to 2 bases, leaving 5 bases not matched to a gene. Looked up from germline, CDR1 is SGHTA and CDR2 is FQGNSA. This CDR3 comprises 15 residues. The CDR3 DNA reads TGTGCCAGCAGCCCCGGACAGGGCGGCAATCAGCCCCAGCATTTT. It translates to CASSPGQGGNQPQHF.

This sequence joins TRBV6-4 and TRBJ2-2; D is ambiguous. CDR1 and CDR2 from the germline V gene are MRHNA and SNTAGT. Trimming took 3 bases from V and 6 from J, leaving 14 bases between them. This CDR3 has 15 amino acids. CDR3 loop: CASSELSLPAGELFF. Written as DNA, the CDR3 is TGTGCCAGCAGTGAACTTTCTCTCCCAGCCGGGGAGCTGTTTTTT.

In the case of this clone: Other DNA sequences in this sample translate to the same CDR3. The V call is TRBV5-1, the J call TRBJ2-1; weak D call: TRBD2 (6 bases). The CDR3 runs 14 residues. The germline V gene encodes CDR1 SGHRS and CDR2 YFSETQ. Trimming removed 1 base at V and 2 bases at J, with 7 bases between. The CDR3 loop is CASSLRGTYNEQFF. The CDR3 DNA sequence: TGCGCCAGCAGCTTGCGGGGGACCTACAATGAGCAGTTCTTC.

CDR3 loop: CASGLGGVSGELFF. CDR3 nucleotides: TGTGCTAGTGGTTTGGGTGGGGTGTCCGGGGAGCTGTTTTTT. V and J are TRBV12-5 and TRBJ2-2; D gene unclear. The CDR3 consists of 14 residues. The V gene lost 1 base and the J gene lost 6 bases, with 9 bases spanning the gap. From germline, CDR1 is LGHNT and CDR2 FRNRAP.

V usage is TRBV28 and J usage is TRBJ1-6, with D possibly TRBD1 on 6 matching bases. Trimming pared 6 bases from V and 0 bases from J, leaving 27 bases between. CDR1 MDHEN and CDR2 SYDVKM come from the germline V gene. This CDR3 is 21 amino acids long. CDR3 nucleotides: TGTGCCAGCAGACCCATCCCGGGACACACTATATTAAGCTCCTATAATTCACCCCTCCACTTT. It yields the protein CASRPIPGHTILSSYNSPLHF.

The V gene is TRBV15, the J gene TRBJ1-5; no clear D. CDR1 and CDR2 from the germline V gene are LNHNV and YYDKDF (reference sequence). Between the trimmed V and J ends, which lost 0 bases and 5 bases, there was a span of 17 bases. The CDR3 has 17 residues. The CDR3 here is CATSRDYNSNSYQPQHF. The CDR3 bases are TGTGCCACCAGCAGAGATTACAACAGTAACTCCTATCAGCCCCAGCATTTT.

The chain is built from TRBV5-1 and TRBJ2-5; TRBD2 matches at 9 bases. Germline V gives CDR1 SGHRS, CDR2 YFSETQ. This CDR3 region has 15 residues. Losses at the gene ends were 6 bases for V and 5 bases for J; bases not matched to a gene: 11. The CDR3 sequence: CASTRSSGSEETQYF. In DNA form, the CDR3 reads TGCGCCAGCACAAGAAGTAGCGGGAGTGAGGAGACCCAGTACTTC.